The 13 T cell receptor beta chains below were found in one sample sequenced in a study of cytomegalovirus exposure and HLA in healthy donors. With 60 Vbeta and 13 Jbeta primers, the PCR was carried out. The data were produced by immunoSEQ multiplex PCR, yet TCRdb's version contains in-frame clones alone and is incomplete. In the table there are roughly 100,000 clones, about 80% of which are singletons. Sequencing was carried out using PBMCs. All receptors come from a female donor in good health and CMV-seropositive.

The CDR3 DNA reads TGTGCCAGCAGTTACTCTCCGGGACAGGGGACGAATGAGCAGTTCTTC. Its protein product is CASSYSPGQGTNEQFF. The chain employs TRBV6-5 and TRBJ2-1, with TRBD1 identical over 10 bases. The length of the CDR3 is 16 residues. Germline CDR1 MNHEY, CDR2 SVGAGI. The V and J ends lost 0 bases and 7 bases, in that order; junction bases with no gene match: 6.

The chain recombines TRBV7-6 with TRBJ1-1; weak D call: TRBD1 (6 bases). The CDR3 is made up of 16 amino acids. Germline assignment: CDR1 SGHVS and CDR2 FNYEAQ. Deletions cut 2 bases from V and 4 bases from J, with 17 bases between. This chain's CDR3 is CASSLRAGGWGTEAFF. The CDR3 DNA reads TGTGCCAGCAGCTTAAGGGCGGGGGGCTGGGGCACTGAAGCTTTCTTT.

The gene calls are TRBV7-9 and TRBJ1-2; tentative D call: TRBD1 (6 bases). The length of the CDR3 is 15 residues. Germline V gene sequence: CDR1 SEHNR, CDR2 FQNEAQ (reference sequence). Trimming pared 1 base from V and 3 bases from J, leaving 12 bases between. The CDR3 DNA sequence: TGTGCCAGCAGCTTAGATTCAGGGGATTACTATGGCTACACCTTC. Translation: CASSLDSGDYYGYTF.

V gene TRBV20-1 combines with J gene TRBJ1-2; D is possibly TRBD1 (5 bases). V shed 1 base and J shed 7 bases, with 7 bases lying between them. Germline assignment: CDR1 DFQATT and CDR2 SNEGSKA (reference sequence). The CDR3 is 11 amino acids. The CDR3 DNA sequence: TGCAGTGCTAGAGGGCAGGGTGGCTACACCTTC. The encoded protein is CSARGQGGYTF.

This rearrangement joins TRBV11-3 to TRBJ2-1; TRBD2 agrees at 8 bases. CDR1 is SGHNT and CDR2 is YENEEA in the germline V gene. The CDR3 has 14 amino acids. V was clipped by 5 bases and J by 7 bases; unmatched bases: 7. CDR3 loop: CASSPGTRGNEQFF. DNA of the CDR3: TGTGCCAGCAGCCCTGGGACTAGAGGAAATGAGCAGTTCTTC. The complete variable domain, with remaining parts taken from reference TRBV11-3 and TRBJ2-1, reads EAGVVQSPRYKIIEKKQPVAFWCNPISGHNTLYWYLQNLGQGPELLIRYENEEAVDDSQLPKDRFSAERLKGVDSTLKIQPAELGDSAVYLCASSPGTRGNEQFFGPGTRLTVL.

CDR3 sequence reads: CASSPRRDGSTEAFF. The CDR3 DNA sequence: TGTGCCAGCAGCCCACGCCGAGACGGGTCCACTGAAGCTTTCTTT. The chain uses TRBV7-9 and TRBJ1-1; D is uncertain. Germline V gene sequence: CDR1 SEHNR, CDR2 FQNEAQ (reference sequence). This CDR3 comprises 15 residues. Trimming pared 5 bases from V and 4 bases from J, leaving 17 bases between. Together with reference TRBV7-9 and TRBJ1-1, the CDR3 gives the full variable domain: DTGVSQNPRHKITKRGQNVTFRCDPISEHNRLYWYRQTLGQGPEFLTYFQNEAQLEKSRLLSDRFSAERPKGSFSTLEIQRTEQGDSAMYLCASSPRRDGSTEAFFGQGTRLTVV.

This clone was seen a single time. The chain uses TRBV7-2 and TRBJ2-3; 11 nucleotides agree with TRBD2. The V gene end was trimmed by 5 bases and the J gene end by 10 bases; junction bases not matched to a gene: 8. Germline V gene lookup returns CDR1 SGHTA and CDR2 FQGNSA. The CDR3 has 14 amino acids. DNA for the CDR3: TGTGCCAGCAGCGTTCCGGGACTAGCGGTCGCGCAGTATTTT. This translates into CASSVPGLAVAQYF.

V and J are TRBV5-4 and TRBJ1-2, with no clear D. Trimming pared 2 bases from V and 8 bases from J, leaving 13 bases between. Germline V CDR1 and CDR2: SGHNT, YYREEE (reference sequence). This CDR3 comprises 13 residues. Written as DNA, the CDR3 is TGTGCCAGCAGCTTTACCGGGGTTGACGGCTACACCTTC. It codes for CASSFTGVDGYTF.

The CDR3 sequence: CASSLEWTGKYEQYF. The CDR3 DNA sequence: TGTGCCAGCAGCCTGGAGTGGACAGGGAAGTACGAGCAGTACTTC. The rearrangement uses TRBV28 and TRBJ2-7; 8 bases agree with TRBD1. V trimming: 6 bases; J trimming: 4 bases; junction bases outside the gene matches: 11. This CDR3 region has 15 residues. From germline, CDR1 is MDHEN and CDR2 SYDVKM.

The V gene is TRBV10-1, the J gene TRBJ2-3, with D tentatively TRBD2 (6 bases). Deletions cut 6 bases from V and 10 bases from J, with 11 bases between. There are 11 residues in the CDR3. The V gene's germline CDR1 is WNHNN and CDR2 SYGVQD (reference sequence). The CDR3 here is CASRPCGAQYF. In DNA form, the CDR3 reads TGCGCCAGCAGACCTTGCGGGGCGCAGTATTTT.

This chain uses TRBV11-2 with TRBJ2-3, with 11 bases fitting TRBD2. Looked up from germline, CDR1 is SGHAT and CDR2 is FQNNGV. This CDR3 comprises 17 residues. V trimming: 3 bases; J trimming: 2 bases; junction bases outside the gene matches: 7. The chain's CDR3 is CASSFPTSGEATDTQYF. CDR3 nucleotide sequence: TGTGCCAGCAGCTTTCCGACTAGCGGGGAGGCCACAGATACGCAGTATTTT.

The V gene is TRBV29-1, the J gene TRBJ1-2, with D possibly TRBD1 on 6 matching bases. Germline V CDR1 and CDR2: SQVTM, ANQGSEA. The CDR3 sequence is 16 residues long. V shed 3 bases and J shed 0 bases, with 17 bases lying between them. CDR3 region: CSVDSPGQKANYGYTF. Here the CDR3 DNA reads TGCAGCGTTGACTCCCCGGGACAAAAAGCTAACTATGGCTACACCTTC.

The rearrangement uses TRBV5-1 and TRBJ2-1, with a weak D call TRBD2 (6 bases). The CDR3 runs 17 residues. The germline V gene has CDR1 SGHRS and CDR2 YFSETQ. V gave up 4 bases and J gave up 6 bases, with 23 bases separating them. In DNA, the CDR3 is TGCGCCAGCAGCCCCGGCTGGAATAGCGGATTGGGCAATGAGCAGTTCTTC. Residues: CASSPGWNSGLGNEQFF. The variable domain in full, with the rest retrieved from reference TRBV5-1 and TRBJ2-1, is KAGVTQTPRYLIKTRGQQVTLSCSPISGHRSVSWYQQTPGQGLQFLFEYFSETQRNKGNFPGRFSGRQFSNSRSEMNVSTLELGDSALYLCASSPGWNSGLGNEQFFGPGTRLTVL.